The clone carrying this T cell receptor (beta chain) has at least ten counts. Antigen: not known. The junction had 3 bases not matched to a gene; V was cut back by 5 bases and J by 1 base. The CDR3 has 13 residues. Germline lookup yields CDR1 DFQATT and CDR2 SNEGSKA (reference sequence). The data were obtained in a study of neurological immune-mediated disorders. The study's findings and limits: There were no CDR3 amino acid sequences shared by expanded clones across subjects, a result suggesting private repertoires in all groups. Levels of TCR clonal expansion peaked in HTLV-1-associated myelopathy and reached their lowest in multiple sclerosis, under those of healthy controls.

From 2 million PBMCs stored at -80 C, the unsorted libraries were generated. As for the cDNA, it was generated by 5'RACE with 10-nucleotide random UMIs. Using its own MiXCR run on the 5' RACE reads, TCRdb lists one record per CDR3 protein. The table includes about 59,000 distinct CDR3 sequences, roughly 13% detected once. The V call is TRBV20-1, the J call TRBJ2-3, with 7 bases identical to TRBD1. The receptor's source is a woman aged 55-70 years with HTLV-1-associated myelopathy (HAM/TSP). The specimen was PBMCs. The CDR3 DNA follows: TGCAGTGCTGATGGGACAGGCACAGATACGCAGTATTTT. This translates into CSADGTGTDTQYF.